The clone carrying this T cell receptor (beta chain) appeared once. This sample is drawn from a study of blood T cell repertoires in COVID-19. About the research overall: T cells, B-cell-depleted T cells, or PBMCs supplied cDNA or gDNA.

Germline CDR1 reads LNHDA; CDR2 reads SQIVND (reference sequence). This CDR3 is 14 amino acids long. Germline trimming cut 6 bases from V and 7 bases from J; bases unmatched to any gene: 6. In the original analysis: Nucleated cell number was recorded as an estimate derived from reference gene primer amplification. TCRdb's copy holds only in-frame clones and misses some; the assay was immunoSEQ multiplex PCR. Clone size and the V and J calls come from that table; the DNA yielded D and trimming. The table lists about 58,000 clones, roughly nine tenths of them singletons, with 7% to 10% in the top ten. Sequences were obtained from peripheral blood. The chain is built from TRBV19 and TRBJ2-1; 10 bases agree with TRBD1. The source is an older woman with active COVID-19. CDR3 in DNA: TGTGCCAGTAGCGCGGACAGGGGGGATAATGAGCAGTTCTTC. It is translated as CASSADRGDNEQFF.